A few counts support the clone carrying this T cell receptor (beta chain). In the study's own analysis: Filtering of immunoSEQ junctional sequences could not match full-length read filtering. Here immunoSEQ multiplex PCR was the method, and the copy in TCRdb shows in-frame clones only, minus some. The D gene and trimming were derived from the DNA, and the V and J assignments and clone size from that table. The sample carries 75,000 to 100,000 clones, approximately 44% recorded once. These data are taken from a study of shared clonotypes between healthy human individuals. This CDR3 contains 14 residues. In germline, CDR1 is SGHTA, CDR2 FQGNSA. Deletions cut 5 bases from V and 4 bases from J, with 15 bases between.

V and J are TRBV7-2 and TRBJ2-7; D remains unclear. Input material: PBMCs. The TCR was taken from a woman aged 35 to 49 in good health. Some clones in this sample may be carry-over from other donors' samples. The chain's CDR3 is CASSRPFLGYEQYF. Here the CDR3 DNA reads TGTGCCAGCAGCCGCCCTTTTTTGGGGTACGAGCAGTACTTC. Supplemented by reference TRBV7-2 and TRBJ2-7, the full variable domain reads GAGVSQSPSNKVTEKGKDVELRCDPISGHTALYWYRQSLGQGLEFLIYFQGNSAPDKSGLPSDRFSAERTGGSVSTLTIQRTQQEDSAVYLCASSRPFLGYEQYFGPGTRLTVT.